A selection of T cell receptor beta chains follows, all from one sample in a study of CD8+ T cells in alopecia areata. Here immunoSEQ multiplex PCR was the method, and the copy in TCRdb shows in-frame clones only, minus some. The data contain around 150,000 clones, 50% to 65% of them singletons. The specimen sequenced was CD4+ T cells sorted from blood. All receptors derive from a human donor in good health. Both conserved end residues are part of each CDR3.

v_gene: TRBV15; j_gene: TRBJ2-4; CDR3aa: CATSRGTATDKNIQYF
v_gene: TRBV30; j_gene: TRBJ2-7; CDR3aa: CAWSRDGTYEQYF
v_gene: TRBV5-1; j_gene: TRBJ2-5; CDR3aa: CASGRTSGNQETQYF
v_gene: TRBV7-2; j_gene: TRBJ1-2; CDR3aa: CASSFQPPYGYTF
v_gene: TRBV10-2; j_gene: TRBJ2-7; CDR3aa: CASRTPRWEGPYEQYF
v_gene: TRBV7-9; j_gene: TRBJ2-2; CDR3aa: CASSSSRASGTSGELFF
v_gene: TRBV5-1; j_gene: TRBJ2-5; CDR3aa: CASELGGVRETQYF
v_gene: TRBV30; j_gene: TRBJ1-2; CDR3aa: CAWSRTGGYGYTF
v_gene: TRBV14; j_gene: TRBJ2-7; CDR3aa: CASSQERLGTYEQYF
v_gene: TRBV5-6; j_gene: TRBJ2-5; CDR3aa: CASSPLYATQYF
v_gene: TRBV29-1; j_gene: TRBJ2-4; CDR3aa: CSVAPRVTAKNIQYF
v_gene: TRBV5-1; j_gene: TRBJ2-4; CDR3aa: CASSLATGVYIQYF
v_gene: TRBV25-1; j_gene: TRBJ2-3; CDR3aa: CASSDTGQGTDTQYF
v_gene: TRBV28; j_gene: TRBJ1-1; CDR3aa: CASSGKINTEAFF
v_gene: TRBV29-1; j_gene: TRBJ2-2; CDR3aa: CSVGRGQVGELFF
v_gene: TRBV30; j_gene: TRBJ2-7; CDR3aa: CAWSATRDSPYF
v_gene: TRBV25-1; j_gene: TRBJ2-2; CDR3aa: CASGASGTATGELFF
v_gene: TRBV5-6; j_gene: .; CDR3aa: CASSLRDSGSDEQYF
v_gene: TRBV7-9; j_gene: TRBJ2-2; CDR3aa: CASSLAGGVNTGELFF
v_gene: TRBV2; j_gene: TRBJ2-4; CDR3aa: CASRLTGGEDIQYF
v_gene: TRBV6-5; j_gene: TRBJ2-5; CDR3aa: CASSYSGTGRFEYF
v_gene: TRBV27; j_gene: TRBJ2-7; CDR3aa: CASSLRPGDEQYF
v_gene: TRBV11-2; j_gene: TRBJ2-3; CDR3aa: CASSIPPGDTQYF
v_gene: TRBV28; j_gene: TRBJ1-2; CDR3aa: CASSFRWGGPNYGYTF
v_gene: TRBV5-6; j_gene: TRBJ2-1; CDR3aa: CASSFRLAGNEQFF
v_gene: TRBV7-3; j_gene: TRBJ1-5; CDR3aa: CASSRTGVVWNQPQHF
v_gene: TRBV7-9; j_gene: TRBJ2-7; CDR3aa: CASSAILAGSSYEQYF
v_gene: TRBV4-2; j_gene: TRBJ2-6; CDR3aa: CASSREAGQGVSGANVLTF
v_gene: TRBV5-1; j_gene: TRBJ2-2; CDR3aa: CASSRTLPRGTGELFF
v_gene: TRBV19; j_gene: TRBJ1-1; CDR3aa: CASSMRPSNTEAFF
v_gene: TRBV20-1; j_gene: TRBJ1-1; CDR3aa: CSATGMRAFF
v_gene: TRBV29-1; j_gene: TRBJ2-1; CDR3aa: CSGRTGGNNEQFF
v_gene: TRBV5-1; j_gene: TRBJ2-1; CDR3aa: CASSWGAGRNEQFF
v_gene: TRBV11-2; j_gene: TRBJ2-7; CDR3aa: CASRGPGSSYEQYF
v_gene: TRBV9; j_gene: TRBJ2-7; CDR3aa: CASSLGAGVAYEQYF
v_gene: TRBV4-1; j_gene: TRBJ2-7; CDR3aa: CASSQDLLGGSFPLGEQYF
v_gene: TRBV7-8; j_gene: TRBJ1-5; CDR3aa: CASSPQGLGNQPQHF
v_gene: TRBV4-1; j_gene: TRBJ2-1; CDR3aa: CASSPALVERDYNEQFF
v_gene: TRBV29-1; j_gene: TRBJ1-1; CDR3aa: CSAGDSEAFF
v_gene: TRBV7-9; j_gene: TRBJ1-2; CDR3aa: CASSLGTFGGYTF
v_gene: TRBV29-1; j_gene: TRBJ1-1; CDR3aa: CSVVKSGGTEAFF
v_gene: TRBV15; j_gene: TRBJ1-5; CDR3aa: CATSRVSGIGRGVQPQHF
v_gene: TRBV25-1; j_gene: TRBJ1-2; CDR3aa: CASSDPRIRGYTF
v_gene: TRBV4-1; j_gene: TRBJ2-7; CDR3aa: CASSTVGESYEQYF
v_gene: TRBV6-1; j_gene: TRBJ1-2; CDR3aa: CASRKETGANYGYTF
v_gene: TRBV7-3; j_gene: TRBJ2-2; CDR3aa: CASSLLGLAGKTGELFF
v_gene: TRBV18; j_gene: TRBJ1-6; CDR3aa: CASSPPTGGRNSPLHF
v_gene: TRBV30; j_gene: TRBJ1-2; CDR3aa: CAWTTFYGYTF
v_gene: TRBV29-1; j_gene: TRBJ1-5; CDR3aa: CSVVQESNQPQHF
v_gene: TRBV23-1; j_gene: TRBJ2-7; CDR3aa: CASRRLRELSRNEQYF
v_gene: TRBV29-1; j_gene: TRBJ2-7; CDR3aa: CSVVGREPYEQYF
v_gene: TRBV4-1; j_gene: TRBJ2-5; CDR3aa: CASSQVVGQETQYF
v_gene: TRBV4-1; j_gene: TRBJ2-5; CDR3aa: CASSQEVQGAWETQYF
v_gene: TRBV29-1; j_gene: TRBJ1-1; CDR3aa: CSVGGKNTEAFF
v_gene: TRBV2; j_gene: TRBJ1-2; CDR3aa: CASSETPGVPGYTF
v_gene: TRBV7-9; j_gene: TRBJ2-7; CDR3aa: CASSPGVGYEQYF
v_gene: TRBV29-1; j_gene: TRBJ2-3; CDR3aa: CSSGQGALDTQYF
v_gene: TRBV25-1; j_gene: TRBJ2-2; CDR3aa: CASSENGGLDTGELFF
v_gene: TRBV29-1; j_gene: TRBJ1-1; CDR3aa: CSVGQPNTEAFF